This TCR beta chain was sequenced during a study of technical replicates of blood from a few donors. Data came from immunoSEQ multiplex PCR; TCRdb stores just in-frame clones and leaves some out. In the table there are 70,000 to 95,000 clones, roughly 92% of which are singletons. CDR1 and CDR2 (germline): MGHRA, YSYEKL. Trimming at V came to 6 bases and at J to 5 bases, leaving 10 bases not matched to a gene. This CDR3 region has 16 residues. This clone was observed a single time. The source material was T cells isolated from PBMCs. The rearrangement uses TRBV4-1 and TRBJ2-1, with 10 bases fitting TRBD2. This receptor was obtained from a human donor in good health. DNA of the CDR3: TGCGCCAGCAGACAACGACTAGCGGGCGCGGACAATGAGCAGTTCTTC. Translated, it gives CASRQRLAGADNEQFF.